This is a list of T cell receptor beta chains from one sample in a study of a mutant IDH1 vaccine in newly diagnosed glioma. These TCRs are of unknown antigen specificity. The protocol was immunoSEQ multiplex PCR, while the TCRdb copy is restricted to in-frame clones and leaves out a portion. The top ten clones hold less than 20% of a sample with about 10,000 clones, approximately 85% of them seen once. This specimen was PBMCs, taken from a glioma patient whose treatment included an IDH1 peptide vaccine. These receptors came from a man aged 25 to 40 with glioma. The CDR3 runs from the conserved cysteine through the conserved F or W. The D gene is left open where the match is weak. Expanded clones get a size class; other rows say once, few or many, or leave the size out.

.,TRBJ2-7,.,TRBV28,TGTGCCAGCAGTTTCGGGGACCCCAACTCCTACGAGCAGTACTTC,CASSFGDPNSYEQYF
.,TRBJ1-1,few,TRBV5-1,TGCGCCAGCAGCTTGGGCGCAGCGAACACTGAAGCTTTCTTT,CASSLGAANTEAFF
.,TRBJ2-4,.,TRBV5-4,TGTGCCAGCAGCTTGGGCCGGGGGGCGCTCGGAAACATTCAGTACTTC,CASSLGRGALGNIQYF
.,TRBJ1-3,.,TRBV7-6,TGTGCCAGCAGCTTACATTGGAACTCTGGAAACACCATATATTTT,CASSLHWNSGNTIYF
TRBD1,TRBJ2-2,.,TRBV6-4,TGTGCCAGCAGCCAGGACAGGGACCGGGAGCTGTTTTTT,CASSQDRDRELFF
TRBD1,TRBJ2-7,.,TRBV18,TGTGCCAGCTCACTACCGGGACAGAGCTACGAGCAGTACTTC,CASSLPGQSYEQYF
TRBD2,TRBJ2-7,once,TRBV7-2,TGTGCCAGCAGCTTAGGCAGCGGGAGTCTCTCCTACGAGCAGTACTTC,CASSLGSGSLSYEQYF
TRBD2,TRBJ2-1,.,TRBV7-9,TGTGCCAGCAGCCTACTAGCGGGAGGGCCCGGTGAGCAGTTCTTC,CASSLLAGGPGEQFF
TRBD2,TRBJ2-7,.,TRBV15,TGTGCCACCAGCAGAGAGGGGGGGATCTACGAGCAGTACTTC,CATSREGGIYEQYF
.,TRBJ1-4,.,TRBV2,TGTGCCAGCCGGGGTTCAACTAATGAAAAACTGTTTTTT,CASRGSTNEKLFF
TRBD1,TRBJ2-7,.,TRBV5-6,TGTGCCAGCAGCCGCCGGGACAGCTACGAGCAGTACTTC,CASSRRDSYEQYF
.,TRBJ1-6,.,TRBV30,TGTGCCTGGTCGACCTCAAGAAATTCACCCCTCCACTTT,CAWSTSRNSPLHF
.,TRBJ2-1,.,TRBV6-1,TGTGCCAGCAGCGATCCGGGACCGGGGCTCAATGAGCAGTTCTTC,CASSDPGPGLNEQFF
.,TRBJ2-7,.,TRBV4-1,TGCGCCAGCAGCCAAGATCGGACACCCTTTACCTACGAGCAGTACTTC,CASSQDRTPFTYEQYF
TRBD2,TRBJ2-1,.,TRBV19,TGTGCCAGTAGTTTCGGACTAGCGGGAAGGGATGAGCAGTTCTTC,CASSFGLAGRDEQFF
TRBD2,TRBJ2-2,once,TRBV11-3,TGTGCCAGCAGCCCGACTAGCGGGTTCACCGGGGAGCTGTTTTTT,CASSPTSGFTGELFF
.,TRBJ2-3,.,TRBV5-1,TGCGCCAGCAGCTTGCAGTCAGTCCGGGCAGATACGCAGTATTTT,CASSLQSVRADTQYF
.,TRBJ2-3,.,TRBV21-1,TGTGCCAGCAGCAAAGACCAGCGAAGCACAGATACGCAGTATTTT,CASSKDQRSTDTQYF
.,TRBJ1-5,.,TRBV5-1,TGCGCCAGCAGCTTGGGAGAGGGGGGACAGCCCCAGCATTTT,CASSLGEGGQPQHF
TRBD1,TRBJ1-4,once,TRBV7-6,TGTGCCAGCAGCTTGGGCAGGGGGGGAGGTAATGAAAAACTGTTTTTT,CASSLGRGGGNEKLFF
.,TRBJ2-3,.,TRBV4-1,TGCGCCAGCAGCCAGGGTGAGGCGGGCACAGATACGCAGTATTTT,CASSQGEAGTDTQYF
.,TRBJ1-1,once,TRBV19,TGTGCCAGCACCACCGGGACTCTCCGGTACACTGAGGCTTTCTTT,CASTTGTLRYTEAFF
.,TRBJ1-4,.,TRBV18,TGTGCCAGCTCACCAAGCGGGGAGCTTGAAAAACTGTTTTTT,CASSPSGELEKLFF
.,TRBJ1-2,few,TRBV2,TGTGCCAGCAGTGTAAGGGTACAGGGATATGGCTACACCTTC,CASSVRVQGYGYTF
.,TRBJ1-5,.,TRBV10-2,TGCGCCAGCAGTGACGGGCAGGGAAGGAATCAGCCCCAGCATTTT,CASSDGQGRNQPQHF
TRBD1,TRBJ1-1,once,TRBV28,TGTGCCAGCAGTTTAGGGGACAGAGACACTGAAGCTTTCTTT,CASSLGDRDTEAFF
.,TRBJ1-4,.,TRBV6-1,TGTGCCAGCAGTGAACCGGGGGTTGAAAAACTGTTTTTT,CASSEPGVEKLFF
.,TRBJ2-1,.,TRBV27,TGTGCCAGCAGTTTAGTGGGGGATGAGCAGTTCTTC,CASSLVGDEQFF
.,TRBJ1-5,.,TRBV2,TGTGCCAGCAGTGACAGGGTAGGACAGCCCCAGCATTTT,CASSDRVGQPQHF
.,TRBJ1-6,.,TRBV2,TGTGCCAGCGCAATGGGATATAATTCACCCCTCCACTTT,CASAMGYNSPLHF
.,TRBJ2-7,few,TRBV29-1,TGCAGCGTACCCATGGGGCCTTACGAGCAGTACTTC,CSVPMGPYEQYF
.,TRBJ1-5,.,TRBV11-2,TGTGCCAGCAGCCTCCGGGGCAGCCAGCCCCAGCATTTT,CASSLRGSQPQHF
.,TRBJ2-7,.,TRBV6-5,TGTGCCAGCAGCTCCAGGGGGGTCTACGAGCAGTACTTC,CASSSRGVYEQYF
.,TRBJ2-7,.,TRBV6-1,TGTGCCAGCAGTGAAGGGCTAGTCATCTACGAGCAGTACTTC,CASSEGLVIYEQYF
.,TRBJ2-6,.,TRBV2,TGTGCCAGCAGAGCAGGGCCCGGGGCCAACGTCCTGACTTTC,CASRAGPGANVLTF
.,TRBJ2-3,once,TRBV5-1,TGCGCCAGCAGCCCCGACAGACCTGATTTAGATACGCAGTATTTT,CASSPDRPDLDTQYF
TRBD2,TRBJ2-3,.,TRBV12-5,TGTGCTAGTGGTTTGGTAACTAGCGGGAGGGAGGCAGATACGCAGTATTTT,CASGLVTSGREADTQYF
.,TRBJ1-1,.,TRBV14,TGTGCCAGCGGCGAAACACATCTGGGAACTGAAGCTTTCTTT,CASGETHLGTEAFF
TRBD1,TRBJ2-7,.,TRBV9,TGTGCCAGCAGCGGGACAGGGGGACCCTACGAGCAGTACTTC,CASSGTGGPYEQYF
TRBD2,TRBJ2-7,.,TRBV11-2,TGTGCCAGCAGCTTAGATTGGACTAGCGGCGAGCAGTACTTC,CASSLDWTSGEQYF
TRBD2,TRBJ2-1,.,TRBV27,TGTGCCATCGAGCGGACTAGCGGGAGCCCCGAGCAGTTCTTC,CAIERTSGSPEQFF
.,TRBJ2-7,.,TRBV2,TGTGCCAGCAGTGTAGTCCTCTACGAGCAGTACTTC,CASSVVLYEQYF
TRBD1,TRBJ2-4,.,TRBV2,TGTGCCAGCAGTGACCCAGCTGGGACAGCCAACATTCAGTACTTC,CASSDPAGTANIQYF
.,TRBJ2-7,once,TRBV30,TGTGCCTGGAGTGGTCGAGGGGGCTACGAGCAGTACTTC,CAWSGRGGYEQYF
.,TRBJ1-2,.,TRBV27,TGTGCCAGCTCACCTCAGGGGCAGCGTGGCTACACCTTC,CASSPQGQRGYTF
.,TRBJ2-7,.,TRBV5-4,TGTGCCAGCAGCTTGTCAATAGGGACCTCCTACGAGCAGTACTTC,CASSLSIGTSYEQYF
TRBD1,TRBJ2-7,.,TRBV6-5,TGTGCCAGCAGTTCCGGGACAGGGGTCTACGAGCAGTACTTC,CASSSGTGVYEQYF
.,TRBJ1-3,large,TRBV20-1,TGCAGTGCTCCTGGTGGAAACACCATATATTTT,CSAPGGNTIYF
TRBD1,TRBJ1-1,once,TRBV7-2,TGTGCCAGCAGCTTAGGGGGGGACAGGGCGGCTTTCTTT,CASSLGGDRAAFF
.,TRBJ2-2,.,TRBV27,TGTGCCAGCCAGGAGTGGAACACCGGGGAGCTGTTTTTT,CASQEWNTGELFF
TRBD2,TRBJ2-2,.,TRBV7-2,TGTGCCAGCAGCCACCCTGGACTAGCGGAGAACACCGGGGAGCTGTTTTTT,CASSHPGLAENTGELFF
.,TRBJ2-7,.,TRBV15,TGTGCCACCAGCAGAGGGTCGGGGGCCTCCTACGAGCAGTACTTC,CATSRGSGASYEQYF
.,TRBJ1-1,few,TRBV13,TGTGCCAGCAGCTCCCTACTCCGGAAGGGGGTCGGGACTGAAGCTTTCTTT,CASSSLLRKGVGTEAFF
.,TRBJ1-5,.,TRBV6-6,TGTGCCAGCTCGTCCGGGAGGCAGCCCCAGCATTTT,CASSSGRQPQHF
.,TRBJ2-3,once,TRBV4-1,TGCGCCAGCAGCCCCGAGGGCAAGTCCACAGATACGCAGTATTTT,CASSPEGKSTDTQYF
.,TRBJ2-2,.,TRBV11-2,TGTGCCAGCAGCCCGAAGACTCGATCAACCGGGGAGCTGTTTTTT,CASSPKTRSTGELFF
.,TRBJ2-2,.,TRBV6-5,TGTGCCAGCAGTAAAGCTGGACTCACCGGGGAGCTGTTTTTT,CASSKAGLTGELFF